The entry below describes one T cell receptor beta chain. Deep-level running was used for the assay. TCRdb's copy holds only in-frame clones and misses some; the assay was immunoSEQ multiplex PCR. The sample lists about 1.9 million clones; just under 95% were seen once. The V segment lost 0 bases and the J segment 4 bases; nucleotides outside the gene matches: 9. The germline CDR1 and CDR2 sequences are SEHNR and FQNEAQ (reference sequence). CDR3 length equals 16 residues. The data were obtained in a study of shared clonotypes between healthy human individuals. Naive CD8 populations comprised CD45RO-negative cells positively selected for CCR7, excluding terminally differentiated effector memory CD45RA+ cells.

The chain links TRBV7-9 to TRBJ2-7; 7 bases align to TRBD1. Material for sequencing was naive CD8+ T cells from PBMCs. This receptor was taken from a man aged 18 to 29 in good health. Some clones in this sample may be carry-over from other donors' samples. The CDR3 loop reads CASSLARGPRDYEQYF. The CDR3 DNA reads TGTGCCAGCAGCTTAGCAAGGGGGCCTCGCGATTACGAGCAGTACTTC. The whole variable domain, filled in from reference TRBV7-9 and TRBJ2-7, reads DTGVSQNPRHKITKRGQNVTFRCDPISEHNRLYWYRQTLGQGPEFLTYFQNEAQLEKSRLLSDRFSAERPKGSFSTLEIQRTEQGDSAMYLCASSLARGPRDYEQYFGPGTRLTVT.